This T cell receptor (beta chain) was captured by sequencing in a study of OX40 agonist ivuxolimab in advanced cancers. Across the study: Ivuxolimab, an antibody acting as an agonist of OX40 (CD134), was used to treat patients.

Germline V lookup: CDR1 SGHVS, CDR2 FQNEAQ. The CDR3 spans 16 residues. The ends were cut back, 1 base at V and 0 bases at J, with 9 bases in the middle. The cohort excluded patients with autoimmune disease history or systemic immunosuppression. Data came from immunoSEQ multiplex PCR; TCRdb stores just in-frame clones and leaves some out. The sample lists 80,000 to 100,000 clones, roughly 91% occurring once. This specimen was CD4+ or CD8+ T cells sorted from blood, taken in a trial of the OX40 agonist ivuxolimab. This rearrangement joins TRBV7-8 to TRBJ1-4; D gene uncertain. The receptor comes from an adult with an advanced solid tumor such as melanoma, head and neck, liver or kidney cancer. CDR3 loop: CASSLGPVTTNEKLFF. In DNA, the CDR3 is TGTGCCAGCAGCTTAGGCCCAGTCACAACTAATGAAAAACTGTTTTTT.